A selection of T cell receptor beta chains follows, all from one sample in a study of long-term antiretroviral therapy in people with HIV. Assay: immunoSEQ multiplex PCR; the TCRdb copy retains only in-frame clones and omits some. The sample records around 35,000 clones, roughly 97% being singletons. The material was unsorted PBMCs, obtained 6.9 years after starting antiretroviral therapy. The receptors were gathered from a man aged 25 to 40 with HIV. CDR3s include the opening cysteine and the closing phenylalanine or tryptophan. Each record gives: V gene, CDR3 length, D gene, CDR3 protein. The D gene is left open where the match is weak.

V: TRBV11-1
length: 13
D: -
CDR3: CASSTTTTDTQYF

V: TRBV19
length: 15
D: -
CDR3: CASSIPRGISTEAFF

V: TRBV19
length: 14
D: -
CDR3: CASTMGRDHYEQYF

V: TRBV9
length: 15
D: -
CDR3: CASSVGEMGFYEQYF

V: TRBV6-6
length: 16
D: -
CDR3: CASMKEGGEGTDTQYF

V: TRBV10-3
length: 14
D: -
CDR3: CAALQSENSYEQYF

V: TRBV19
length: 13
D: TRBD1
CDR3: CATSTPGGYEQYF

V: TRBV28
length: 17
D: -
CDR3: CASSSGSAELAKNIQYF

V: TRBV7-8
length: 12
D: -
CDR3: CASSGARTEAFF

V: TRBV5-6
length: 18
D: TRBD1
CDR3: CASSPDRGRPPNTGELFF

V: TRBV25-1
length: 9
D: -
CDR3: CASLGATEF

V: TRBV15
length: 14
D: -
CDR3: CATSTYYAGNTIYF

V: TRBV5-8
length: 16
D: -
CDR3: CASSPGLASSTDTQYF

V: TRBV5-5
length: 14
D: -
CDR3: CASDPGPVNEKLFF

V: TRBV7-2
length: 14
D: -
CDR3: CASSLQGGSYEQYF

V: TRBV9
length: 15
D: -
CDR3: CASSAALRGPDTQYF

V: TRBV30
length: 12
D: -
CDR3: CAWRGIAAELFF

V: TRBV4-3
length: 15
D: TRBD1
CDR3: CASSRLKQGGTEAFF

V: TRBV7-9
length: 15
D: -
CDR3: CASSNGGRGGDTQYF

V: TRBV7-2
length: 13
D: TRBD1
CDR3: CASSSRGLAAQYF

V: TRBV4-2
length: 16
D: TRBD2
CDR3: CASSPTLAGATYEQYF

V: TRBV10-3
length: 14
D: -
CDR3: CAISESKRPGELFF

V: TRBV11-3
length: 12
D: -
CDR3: CASSLGAGRTFF

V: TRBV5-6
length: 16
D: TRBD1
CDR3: CASSFARQGGQETQYF

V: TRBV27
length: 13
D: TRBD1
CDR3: CASSSRTGTEQYF

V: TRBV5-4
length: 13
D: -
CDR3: CASSLDGGNTIYF

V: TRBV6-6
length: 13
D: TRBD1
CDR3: CASSQTGAYGYTF

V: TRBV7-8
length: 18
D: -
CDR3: CASSLATLRVGTKNIQYF

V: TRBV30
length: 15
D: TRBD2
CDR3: CAWSTGGEAYNEQFF

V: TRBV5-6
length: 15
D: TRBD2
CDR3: CASSGVGGKTDTQYF